Presented here are 24 T cell receptor beta chains from one specimen sequenced in a study of OX40 agonist ivuxolimab in advanced cancers. TCRdb keeps only in-frame clones here, not all; method: immunoSEQ multiplex PCR. The sample includes about 32,000 clones, under 95% seen only once; the top ten take about 4.9%. This material consisted of CD4+ or CD8+ T cells sorted from blood, taken in a trial of the OX40 agonist ivuxolimab. The source of these receptors is an adult with an advanced solid tumor such as melanoma, head and neck, liver or kidney cancer.

V and J are TRBV13 and TRBJ1-2, with D possibly matching TRBD1 (6 bases). Trimming stripped 6 bases from V and 2 bases from J, with 13 bases between. The CDR3 totals 14 residues. Germline V lookup: CDR1 PRHDT, CDR2 FYEKMQ (reference sequence). The CDR3 nucleotides read TGTGCCAGCAGGGAACACAGGGCCAACTATGGCTACACCTTC. Encoded protein: CASREHRANYGYTF.

CDR3 amino acids: CASSGQGDQPQHF. The DNA for the CDR3 is TGCGCCAGCAGCGGACAGGGGGATCAGCCCCAGCATTTT. The V call is TRBV4-1, the J call TRBJ1-5; TRBD1 aligns across 10 bases. CDR3 length equals 13 residues. Losses at the gene ends were 5 bases for V and 5 bases for J; bases not matched to a gene: 0. Germline values: CDR1 MGHRA, CDR2 YSYEKL.

The chain recombines TRBV5-1 with TRBJ2-7; TRBD2 might be the D (5 bases). Germline V gene data show CDR1 as SGHRS and CDR2 as YFSETQ. There are 13 residues in the CDR3. V lost 0 bases and J lost 7, with 11 bases in between. CDR3 nucleotide sequence: TGCGCCAGCAGCTTGGTCGCGGGTAGAGAGCAGTACTTC. Translation: CASSLVAGREQYF.

This clone appeared a few times. The gene calls are TRBV30 and TRBJ2-3; the match to TRBD1 covers 7 bases. CDR3 size: 17 residues. Germline assignment: CDR1 GTSNPN and CDR2 SVGIG (reference sequence). The V and J ends lost 3 bases and 2 bases, in that order; junction bases with no gene match: 14. CDR3 in amino acids: CAWSDRDRPISTDTQYF. CDR3 DNA sequence: TGTGCCTGGAGCGATAGGGACAGACCAATTTCCACAGATACGCAGTATTTT.

V and J are TRBV9 and TRBJ1-1; D uncertain. With 3 bases removed from V and 2 bases from J, the gap between germline ends came to 11 bases. In germline, CDR1 is SGDLS, CDR2 YYNGEE. This CDR3 has 14 amino acids. This CDR3 is CASSGGFPNTEAFF. The DNA for the CDR3 is TGTGCCAGCAGCGGAGGATTTCCAAACACTGAAGCTTTCTTT.

CDR3 in amino acids: CASSNLAGGSTDTQYF. In DNA, the CDR3 is TGTGCCAGCAGTAATCTAGCGGGAGGGAGCACAGATACGCAGTATTTT. The V call is TRBV27, the J call TRBJ2-3; 12 bases match TRBD2. This CDR3 spans 16 amino acids. Trimming at V came to 5 bases and at J to 0 bases, leaving 3 bases not matched to a gene. Germline V gives CDR1 MNHEY, CDR2 SMNVEV (reference sequence).

The chain uses TRBV6-5 and TRBJ2-1; a possible D gene is TRBD1 (6 bases). The length of the CDR3 is 15 residues. Trimming removed 2 bases at V and 2 bases at J, with 10 bases between. The germline gives CDR1 MNHEY, CDR2 SVGAGI. The CDR3 DNA reads TGTGCCAGCAGTTACGGGGGCAGCGCCTACAATGAGCAGTTCTTC. Its translation is CASSYGGSAYNEQFF.

The V gene is TRBV27, the J gene TRBJ2-1; TRBD2 agrees at 13 bases. In germline, CDR1 is MNHEY, CDR2 SMNVEV (reference sequence). With 5 bases clipped from V and 6 bases from J, the junction kept 13 bases outside the gene matches. The CDR3 has 18 residues. In DNA form, the CDR3 reads TGTGCCAGCAGTCCCAACCTACCGGGACTAGCGGGATCCAATGAGCAGTTCTTC. This gives the protein CASSPNLPGLAGSNEQFF.

The chain uses TRBV11-3 and TRBJ2-1; 9 positions agree with TRBD2. The CDR3 is 17 residues long. Losses at the gene ends were 0 bases for V and 7 bases for J; bases not matched to a gene: 10. Germline-derived CDR1 and CDR2 are SGHNT and YENEEA. Here the CDR3 reads CASSLDWAGGPRNEQFF. The CDR3 nucleotides are TGTGCCAGCAGCTTAGATTGGGCGGGAGGGCCTCGGAATGAGCAGTTCTTC.

This clone was seen a few times. The V gene is TRBV5-4, the J gene TRBJ2-2, with D perhaps being TRBD1 or TRBD2 (5 bases each). Looked up from germline, CDR1 is SGHNT and CDR2 is YYREEE (reference sequence). This CDR3 has 13 residues. V lost 4 bases, J lost 7 bases, and 11 bases lay in between. The CDR3 DNA sequence: TGTGCCAGCAGCCGAGGGGAGAGCGGGGAGCTGTTTTTT. Its protein is CASSRGESGELFF. Combining the CDR3 with reference TRBV5-4 and TRBJ2-2 gives the whole variable domain ETGVTQSPTHLIKTRGQQVTLRCSSQSGHNTVSWYQQALGQGPQFIFQYYREEENGRGNFPPRFSGLQFPNYSSELNVNALELDDSALYLCASSRGESGELFFGEGSRLTVL.

The chain combines TRBV27 with TRBJ1-2, with D unclear. Germline V gives CDR1 MNHEY, CDR2 SMNVEV (reference sequence). V was pared by 2 bases and J by 6 bases, with 25 bases between. The CDR3 is 18 amino acids. The CDR3 DNA follows: TGTGCCAGCAGTTTACACGGCGGCACAGCGGGAATCGGGGATGGCTACACCTTC. Amino acid sequence: CASSLHGGTAGIGDGYTF.

The rearrangement links TRBV11-2 to TRBJ2-7, with a tentative D call TRBD2 (5 bases). The CDR3 runs 16 residues. The V end lost 4 bases, the J end lost 6 bases, and 22 bases lay between the germline ends. CDR1 SGHAT and CDR2 FQNNGV come from the germline V gene. CDR3 DNA: TGTGCCAGCAGCTCCGTTGTCGGGTCACTAGTCGCCGAGCAGTACGTC. It codes for CASSSVVGSLVAEQYV.

The chain links TRBV13 to TRBJ2-3; 10 bases are a match to TRBD2. The CDR3 covers 18 residues. Trimming removed 4 bases from V and 7 bases from J; junction bases left unmatched: 17. Germline V gene sequence: CDR1 PRHDT, CDR2 FYEKMQ (reference sequence). Written as DNA, the CDR3 is TGTGCCAGCAGCTCGACCCCAGGAGGACTAGCGGTTCTCAATACGCAGTATTTT. Translation gives CASSSTPGGLAVLNTQYF.

J is TRBJ1-6 and V is TRBV7-9, with TRBD1 as a possible D gene (6 bases). Germline V gene data show CDR1 as SEHNR and CDR2 as FQNEAQ (reference sequence). V was trimmed by 1 base and J by 8 bases, leaving 9 bases between them. There are 14 residues in the CDR3. This CDR3 is CASSLVDRDSPLHF. The CDR3 nucleotides are TGTGCCAGCAGCTTAGTGGACAGAGATTCACCCCTCCACTTT.

The chain carries TRBV11-2 and TRBJ2-1; TRBD2 agrees at 7 bases. This CDR3 region has 15 residues. J was trimmed by 7 bases and V by 0 bases; bases with no gene match: 6. Germline loops: CDR1 SGHAT, CDR2 FQNNGV. The CDR3 DNA is TGTGCCAGCAGCTTAGATCGGACCGGGGGGAATGAGCAGTTCTTC. This gives the protein CASSLDRTGGNEQFF.

The rearrangement joins TRBV2 to TRBJ1-2, with 9 nucleotides matching TRBD1. Looked up from germline, CDR1 is SNHLY and CDR2 is FYNNEI. The CDR3 spans 18 residues. The V segment lost 1 base and the J segment 5 bases; nucleotides outside the gene matches: 14. CDR3 nucleotide sequence: TGTGCCAGCAGTGAAGGATTCTACGGACAGGGGTACATGTATGGCTACACCTTC. This translates into CASSEGFYGQGYMYGYTF.

V is TRBV27 and J is TRBJ2-3, with 11 bases matching TRBD2. V shed 5 bases and J 3 bases; nucleotides not matched to a gene: 16. The V gene's germline CDR1 is MNHEY and CDR2 SMNVEV (reference sequence). CDR3 length: 19 residues. The CDR3 DNA reads TGTGCCAGCAGTACCAGCACTAGCGGGAGATACCAGAGAACAGATACGCAGTATTTT. Translation: CASSTSTSGRYQRTDTQYF.

The J gene is TRBJ2-1, the V gene TRBV7-6; 13 positions agree with TRBD2. V dropped 5 bases and J dropped 8; count of bases not matched to a gene: 12. The CDR3 runs 17 residues. Looked up from germline, CDR1 is SGHVS and CDR2 is FNYEAQ. The CDR3 DNA sequence: TGTGCCAGCAGCCCCACTAGCGGGGGGGTAAATTTGGATGAGCAGTTCTTC. Protein: CASSPTSGGVNLDEQFF.

The chain joins TRBV7-3 to TRBJ2-1, with a possible D match to TRBD1 (6 bases). The V end lost 5 bases, the J end lost 3 bases, and 17 bases lay between the germline ends. Per the germline V gene, CDR1 is SGHTA and CDR2 is FQGTGA. This CDR3 comprises 16 residues. The chain's CDR3 is CASSRLERTVYNEQFF. Written as DNA, the CDR3 is TGTGCCAGCAGCCGTCTTGAGCGGACAGTCTACAATGAGCAGTTCTTC.

The chain combines TRBV27 with TRBJ2-5; D remains unclear. V lost 8 bases and J lost 4, with 8 bases in between. Germline CDR1 and CDR2: MNHEY and SMNVEV (reference sequence). There are 11 residues in the CDR3. The CDR3 sequence is CASEWGETQYF. DNA of the CDR3: TGTGCCAGCGAGTGGGGAGAGACCCAGTACTTC.

The V gene is TRBV4-1, the J gene TRBJ2-5; D gene ambiguous. This CDR3 comprises 14 residues. The germline V and J ends were trimmed by 4 bases and 4 bases, with 13 bases remaining between them. In germline, CDR1 is MGHRA, CDR2 YSYEKL. The CDR3 nucleotides are TGCGCCAGCAGCCCGAACTGGGGAATAGAGACCCAGTACTTC. It translates to CASSPNWGIETQYF.

This chain uses TRBV29-1 with TRBJ1-2; 8 nucleotides line up with TRBD1. The CDR3 consists of 16 residues. The germline V gene encodes CDR1 SQVTM and CDR2 ANQGSEA. Trimming cost V 7 bases and J 8 bases; bases outside gene matches: 21. The CDR3 region is CSATGTGTGQIGGYTF. The CDR3 DNA reads TGCAGCGCGACGGGAACCGGGACAGGCCAAATCGGAGGCTACACCTTC.

The rearrangement uses TRBV27 and TRBJ2-5; possible D gene TRBD2, 5 bases. V lost 0 bases to trimming and J lost 7 bases, with 12 bases between them. Germline V gene data show CDR1 as MNHEY and CDR2 as SMNVEV (reference sequence). This CDR3 contains 14 residues. CDR3 in DNA: TGTGCCAGCAGTTTATCCTCCGGGATGGGGACCCAGTACTTC. This encodes CASSLSSGMGTQYF.

This rearrangement joins TRBV27 to TRBJ2-1; 12 nucleotides align to TRBD2. V lost 2 bases to trimming and J lost 4 bases; unmatched junction nucleotides: 3. This CDR3 spans 16 amino acids. Looked up from germline, CDR1 is MNHEY and CDR2 is SMNVEV (reference sequence). CDR3: CASSLGLAGKYNEQFF. CDR3 in DNA: TGTGCCAGCAGTTTAGGACTAGCGGGGAAGTACAATGAGCAGTTCTTC.